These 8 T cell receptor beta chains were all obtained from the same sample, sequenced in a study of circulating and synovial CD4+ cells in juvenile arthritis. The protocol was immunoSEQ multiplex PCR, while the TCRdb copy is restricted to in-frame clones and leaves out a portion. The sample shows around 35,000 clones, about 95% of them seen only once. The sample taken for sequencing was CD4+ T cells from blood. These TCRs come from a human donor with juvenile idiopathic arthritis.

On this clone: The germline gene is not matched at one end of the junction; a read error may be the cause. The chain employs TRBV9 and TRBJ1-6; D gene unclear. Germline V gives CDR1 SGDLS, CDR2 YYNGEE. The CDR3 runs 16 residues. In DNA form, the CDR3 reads TGTGCCGGCAGCGTAGGGCCGTATGAGGCGGGTTCACCCCTCCACTTT. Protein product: CAGSVGPYEAGSPLHF. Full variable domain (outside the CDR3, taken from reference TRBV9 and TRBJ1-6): DSGVTQTPKHLITATGQRVTLRCSPRSGDLSVYWYQQSLDQGLQFLIQYYNGEERAKGNILERFSAQQFPDLHSELNLSSLELGDSALYFCAGSVGPYEAGSPLHFGNGTRLTVT.

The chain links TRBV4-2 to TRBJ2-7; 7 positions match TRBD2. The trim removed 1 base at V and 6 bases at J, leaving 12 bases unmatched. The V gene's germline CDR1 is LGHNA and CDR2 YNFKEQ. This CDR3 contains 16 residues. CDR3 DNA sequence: TGTGCCAGCAGCCAAGCGGTATGGGGAGGGATTCTCGAGCAGTACTTC. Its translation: CASSQAVWGGILEQYF.

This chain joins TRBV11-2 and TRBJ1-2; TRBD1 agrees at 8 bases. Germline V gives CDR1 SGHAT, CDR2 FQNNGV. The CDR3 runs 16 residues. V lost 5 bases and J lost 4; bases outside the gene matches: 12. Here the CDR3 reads CASSPIQGQDAYGYTF. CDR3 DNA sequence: TGTGCCAGCAGCCCCATCCAGGGACAGGACGCCTATGGCTACACCTTC.

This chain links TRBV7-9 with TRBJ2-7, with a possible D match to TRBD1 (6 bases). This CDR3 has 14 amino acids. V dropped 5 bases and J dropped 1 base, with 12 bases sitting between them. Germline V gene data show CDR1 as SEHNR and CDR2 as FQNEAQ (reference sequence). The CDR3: CASSPNRDSYEQYF. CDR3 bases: TGTGCCAGCAGCCCGAACAGGGATTCCTACGAGCAGTACTTC. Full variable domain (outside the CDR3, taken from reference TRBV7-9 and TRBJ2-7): DTGVSQNPRHKITKRGQNVTFRCDPISEHNRLYWYRQTLGQGPEFLTYFQNEAQLEKSRLLSDRFSAERPKGSFSTLEIQRTEQGDSAMYLCASSPNRDSYEQYFGPGTRLTVT.

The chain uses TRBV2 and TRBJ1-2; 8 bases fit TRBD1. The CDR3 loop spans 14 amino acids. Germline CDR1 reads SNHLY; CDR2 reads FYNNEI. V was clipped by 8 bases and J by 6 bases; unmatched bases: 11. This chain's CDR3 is CASGGQGRLDGYTF. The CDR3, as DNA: TGTGCCAGCGGAGGACAGGGTCGGTTGGATGGCTACACCTTC.

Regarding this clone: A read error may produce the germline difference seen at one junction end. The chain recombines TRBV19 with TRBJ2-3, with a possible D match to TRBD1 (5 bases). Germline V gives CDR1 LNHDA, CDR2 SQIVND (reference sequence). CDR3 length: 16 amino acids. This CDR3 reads CASSDSTLLSTDTRYF. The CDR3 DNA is TGTGCCAGTAGTGACAGTACTCTGCTTAGCACAGATACGCGGTATTTT.

The CDR3 coding sequence is TGTGCCAGCAGCCTCACCCATTCCAGGCTACAGGGTCCCCATGAAAAACTGTTTTTT. This codes for CASSLTHSRLQGPHEKLFF. The gene calls are TRBV5-5 and TRBJ1-4; perhaps TRBD1 as D (6 bases). Germline V gene lookup returns CDR1 SGHKS and CDR2 YYEKEE (reference sequence). The CDR3 is made up of 19 amino acids. The V end lost 4 bases, the J end lost 6 bases, and 28 bases lay between the germline ends.

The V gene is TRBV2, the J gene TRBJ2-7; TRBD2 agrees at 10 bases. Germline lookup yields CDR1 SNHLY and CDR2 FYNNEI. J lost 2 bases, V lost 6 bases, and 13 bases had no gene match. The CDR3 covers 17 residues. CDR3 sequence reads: CASSAPGLAYTTYEQYF. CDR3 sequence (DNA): TGTGCCAGCAGCGCGCCGGGACTAGCGTATACCACCTACGAGCAGTACTTC.